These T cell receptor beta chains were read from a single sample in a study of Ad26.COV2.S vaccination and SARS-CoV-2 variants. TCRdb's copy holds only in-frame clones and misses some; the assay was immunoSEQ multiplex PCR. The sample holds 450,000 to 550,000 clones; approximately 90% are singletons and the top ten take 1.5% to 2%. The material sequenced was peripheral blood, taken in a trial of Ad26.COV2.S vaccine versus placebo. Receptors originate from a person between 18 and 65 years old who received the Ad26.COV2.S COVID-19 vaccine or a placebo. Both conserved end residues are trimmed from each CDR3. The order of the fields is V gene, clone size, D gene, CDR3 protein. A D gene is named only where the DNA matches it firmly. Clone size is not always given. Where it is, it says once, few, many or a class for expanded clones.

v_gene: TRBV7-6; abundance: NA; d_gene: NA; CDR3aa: ASSGGRATEAF
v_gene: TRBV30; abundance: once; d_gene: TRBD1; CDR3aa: AWISRGTGGYGYT
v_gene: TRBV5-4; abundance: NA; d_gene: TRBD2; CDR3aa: ASSLAGGNYNEQF
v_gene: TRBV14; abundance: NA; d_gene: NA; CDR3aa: ASSQAQGGLTQY
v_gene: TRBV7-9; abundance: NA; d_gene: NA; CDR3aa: ASSLRRMSSYNEQF
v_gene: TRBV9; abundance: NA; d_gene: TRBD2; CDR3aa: ASSVEGQGGETQY
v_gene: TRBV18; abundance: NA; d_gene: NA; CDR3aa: ASSPSVYEQY
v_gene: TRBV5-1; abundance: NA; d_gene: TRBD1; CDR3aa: ASSPGQALADSPLH
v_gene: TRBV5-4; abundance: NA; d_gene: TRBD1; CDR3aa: ASSSGTAFNYGYT
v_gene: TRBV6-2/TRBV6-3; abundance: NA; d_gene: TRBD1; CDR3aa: ASSRDSYAYEQY
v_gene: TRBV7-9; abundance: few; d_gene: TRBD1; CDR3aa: ASRTGGRETQY
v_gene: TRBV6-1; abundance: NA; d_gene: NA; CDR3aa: ASSEIWGAETQY
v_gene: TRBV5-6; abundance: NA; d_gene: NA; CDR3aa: ASKDRNSNQPQH
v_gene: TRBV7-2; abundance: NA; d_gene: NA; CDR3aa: ASSLGGARDTEAF
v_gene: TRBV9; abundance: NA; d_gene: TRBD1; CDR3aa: ASSVDYRGGEKLF
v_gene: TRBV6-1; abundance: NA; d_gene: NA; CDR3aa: ASSDRTYEQY
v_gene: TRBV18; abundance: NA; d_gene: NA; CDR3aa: ASSTFVGDPYNEQF
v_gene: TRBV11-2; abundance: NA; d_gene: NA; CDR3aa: ASSLLGDIIEQY
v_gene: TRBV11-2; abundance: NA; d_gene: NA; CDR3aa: ASSLGGSGELF
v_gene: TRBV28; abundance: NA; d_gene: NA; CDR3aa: ASSLGWYEQF
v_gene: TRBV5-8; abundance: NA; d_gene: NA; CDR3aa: ASSLTNGGAF
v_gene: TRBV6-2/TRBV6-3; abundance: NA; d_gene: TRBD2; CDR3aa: ASSVAGIAYEQY
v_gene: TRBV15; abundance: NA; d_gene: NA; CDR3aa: ATSSPDTGNQPQH
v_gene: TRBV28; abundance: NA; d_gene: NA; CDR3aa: ASSFRVLSNQPQH
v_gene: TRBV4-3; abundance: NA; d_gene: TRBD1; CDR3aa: ASSQDPVPTGGEKLF
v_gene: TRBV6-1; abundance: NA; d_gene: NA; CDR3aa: ASSEGGAGVYEQY
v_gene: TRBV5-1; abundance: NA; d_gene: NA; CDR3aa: ASSLGGPNTEAF
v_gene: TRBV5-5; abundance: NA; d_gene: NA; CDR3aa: ASTFEIALAFNTEAF
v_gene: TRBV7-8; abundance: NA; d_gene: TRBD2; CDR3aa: ASSPKGTREYNEQF
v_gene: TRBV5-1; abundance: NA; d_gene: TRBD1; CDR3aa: ASSQEIQGYGTDTQY
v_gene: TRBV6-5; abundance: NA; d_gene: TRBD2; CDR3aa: ASTRLAGGSYEQY
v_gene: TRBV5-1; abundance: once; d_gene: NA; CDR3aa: ASRGWGYT
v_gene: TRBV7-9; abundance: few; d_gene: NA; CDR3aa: ASSRDLYGYT
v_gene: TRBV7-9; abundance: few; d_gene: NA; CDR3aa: ASSLQENTEAF
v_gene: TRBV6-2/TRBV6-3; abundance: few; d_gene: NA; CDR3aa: ASSYDGSYGYT
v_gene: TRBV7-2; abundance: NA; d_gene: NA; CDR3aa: ASTQSGNLAEQF
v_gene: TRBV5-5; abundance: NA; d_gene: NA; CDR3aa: ASSTAGTSYGYT
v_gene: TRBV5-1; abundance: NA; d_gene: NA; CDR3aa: ASSLGAPNEQY
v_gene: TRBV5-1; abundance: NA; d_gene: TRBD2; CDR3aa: ASSKPGLADTETQY
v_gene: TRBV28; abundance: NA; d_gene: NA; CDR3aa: ASRRGLWLGNTIY
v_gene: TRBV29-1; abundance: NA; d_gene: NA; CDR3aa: SANGPRTEAF
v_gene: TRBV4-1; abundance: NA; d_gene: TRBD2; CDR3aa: ASSPGVGGSYNEQF
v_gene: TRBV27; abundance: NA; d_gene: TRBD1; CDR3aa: ASSRRQGGYGYT
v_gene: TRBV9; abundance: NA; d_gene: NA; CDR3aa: ASSVDSGPSPEAF
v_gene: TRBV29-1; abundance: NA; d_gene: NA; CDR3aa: SVAGMLTDTQY
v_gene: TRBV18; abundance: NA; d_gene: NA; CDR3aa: ASSPRGGIGEKLF
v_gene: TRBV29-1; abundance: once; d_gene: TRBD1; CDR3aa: SVVARRTPGTGAGELF
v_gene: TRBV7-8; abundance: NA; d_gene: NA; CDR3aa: ASSLPPWNEQF
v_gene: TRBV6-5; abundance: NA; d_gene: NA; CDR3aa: ASRLYEQY
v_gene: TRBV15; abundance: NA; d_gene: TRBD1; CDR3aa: ATSRDRGRSGYT
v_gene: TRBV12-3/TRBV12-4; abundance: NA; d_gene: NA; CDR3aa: ASSLRPGNGYT
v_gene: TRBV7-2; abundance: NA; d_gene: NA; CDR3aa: ASSPTNQPQH
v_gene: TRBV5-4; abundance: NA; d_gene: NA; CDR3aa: ASSLGRAETQY
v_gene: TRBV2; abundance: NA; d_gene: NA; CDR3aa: ASRTGSTGNTIY
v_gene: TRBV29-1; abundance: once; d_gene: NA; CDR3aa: SVGDGLSAF
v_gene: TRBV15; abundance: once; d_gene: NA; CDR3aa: ATSRVSSYEQY
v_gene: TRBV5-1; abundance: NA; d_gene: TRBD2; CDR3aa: ASSRTSLAYNEQF
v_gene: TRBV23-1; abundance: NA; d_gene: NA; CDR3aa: ASSQPGTLYNYGYT